This T cell receptor (beta chain) was sequenced for a study of T-cell memory formation after mild COVID-19. Study-level background: Largely donor-specific sequence clusters came from a couple of donors. Study-wide results and caveats: Balance between CD4 and CD8 was seen in clones contracting day 15 to 85, and a CD4+ lean was seen in later expanders. CD4+ contracting clones were found mainly in CM and EM, and CD8+ ones in EMRA. What remained unconfirmed was the SARS-CoV-2 specificity of second-wave clones peaking on day 37.

Each CDR3 protein gets one entry after TCRdb re-called the 5' RACE reads with MiXCR. The data show approximately 490,000 distinct CDR3 sequences, around 20% seen once. A few counts support this clonotype. What it binds is unknown. Between the trimmed V and J ends, which lost 1 base and 5 bases, there was a span of 14 bases. The CDR3 is 15 amino acids. Germline V CDR1 and CDR2: SGHDN, FVKESK. The receptor comes from an adult woman who had mild COVID-19 (a few samples of this study predate the infection). Cell type and time point are not known. The sample comprised PBMCs or a T cell subset sorted from them (not recorded which). The chain has TRBV14 and TRBJ2-5; D remains ambiguous. The CDR3 is CASSQGSKALETQYF. For the CDR3, the DNA is TGTGCCAGCAGCCAAGGATCCAAGGCATTGGAGACCCAGTACTTC.